This TCR beta chain was sequenced during a study of molecular identifiers for immune sequencing clone quantification. This clonotype was observed many times. TCRdb ran MiXCR on the PCR reads and lists one entry per CDR3 protein. The sample lists a few hundred thousand distinct CDR3 sequences; roughly a quarter were seen once. The sample consisted of naive CD8+ T cells from blood, with Jurkat cell RNA spiked in. This sample's subset: FACS-sorted CD8+CD4-CCR7+CD45RA+ naive T cells. This receptor was taken from a human donor in good health. Some libraries in this study had Jurkat cell RNA spiked in.

DNA for the CDR3: TGTGCCAGCACCTATGTCGGGGCCAACGTCCTGACTTTC. Translating gives CASTYVGANVLTF. The genes are TRBV6-6 and TRBJ2-6; no clear D. The V and J ends lost 7 bases and 4 bases respectively, with 8 bases between them. CDR3 length equals 13 residues. Germline values: CDR1 MNHNY, CDR2 SVGAGI (reference sequence).